This T cell receptor beta chain originates from a study of blood T cell repertoires in COVID-19. The repertoire was sequenced with immunoSEQ multiplex PCR; TCRdb's copy has only in-frame clones and lacks some. The sample shows fewer than 50,000 clones, approximately 92% of them seen only once. Trimming took 4 bases from V and 5 from J; bases not matched to a gene: 7. This CDR3 has 14 residues. The germline V gene has CDR1 SGHDN and CDR2 FVKESK. Sequenced material: peripheral blood. V gene TRBV14 combines with J gene TRBJ2-7; 8 bases are shared with TRBD1. The receptor's source is a man aged 50-59 years with COVID-19, enrolled during active disease. The CDR3 sequence is CASSPGGRTNEQYF. The CDR3, as DNA: TGTGCCAGCAGCCCAGGGGGCAGAACTAACGAGCAGTACTTC.